The 5 T cell receptor beta chains below come from one sample, sequenced in a study of blood T cell repertoires in COVID-19. Clones were read by immunoSEQ multiplex PCR, and TCRdb kept only the in-frame ones, dropping some. Of about 150,000 clones listed, roughly 88% are singletons. The specimen was PBMCs or T cells enriched from blood (not recorded which). The receptor source for this set is a man aged 50 to 60 who had recovered from COVID-19.

This rearrangement joins TRBV19 to TRBJ2-1; 8 bases align to TRBD2. This CDR3 has 20 residues. V was clipped by 5 bases and J by 5 bases; unmatched bases: 23. Germline lookup yields CDR1 LNHDA and CDR2 SQIVND (reference sequence). The CDR3: CASSPHRWSAGAGLNNEQFF. The CDR3 bases are TGTGCCAGTAGTCCCCATAGGTGGTCAGCGGGAGCTGGCCTCAACAATGAGCAGTTCTTC.

The CDR3 here is CASTRPGQETQYF. The CDR3 nucleotides are TGTGCCAGCACCCGTCCGGGGCAAGAGACCCAGTACTTC. The chain combines TRBV5-4 with TRBJ2-5; weak D call: TRBD2 (5 bases). This CDR3 has 13 amino acids. Germline V CDR1 and CDR2: SGHNT, YYREEE (reference sequence). The ends were cut back, 6 bases at V and 2 bases at J, with 11 bases in the middle.

The chain employs TRBV14 and TRBJ1-1; tentatively, D is TRBD1 (6 bases). The V end was cut by 0 bases, the J end by 6 bases, with 11 bases between. Germline V gene sequence: CDR1 SGHDN, CDR2 FVKESK. The CDR3 is 14 residues long. The DNA for the CDR3 is TGTGCCAGCAGCCAAGAGTTCAGGGGAGCTGAAGCTTTCTTT. Translation gives CASSQEFRGAEAFF.

The chain carries TRBV5-5 and TRBJ2-1; maybe TRBD1 (5 bases). Germline CDR1 SGHKS, CDR2 YYEKEE (reference sequence). V was cut by 0 bases and J by 7 bases, with 8 bases left in between. The CDR3 extends over 13 amino acids. For the CDR3, the DNA is TGTGCCAGCAGCTTGGGCAGGGTGAATGAGCAGTTCTTC. Translated: CASSLGRVNEQFF.

The chain links TRBV10-2 to TRBJ2-7, with TRBD2 matching over 8 bases. This CDR3 has 15 residues. Germline lookup yields CDR1 WSHSY and CDR2 SAAADI. The V gene end was trimmed by 4 bases and the J gene end by 1 base; junction bases not matched to a gene: 6. CDR3 bases: TGCGCCAGCAGTGTCTTGCGGGAGGTTTCCTACGAGCAGTACTTC. It encodes CASSVLREVSYEQYF.